The 20 T cell receptor beta chains below all came from one sample that was sequenced in a study of T-cell reconstitution after alpha-beta-depleted transplantation in children. It was with unique molecular identifiers that the TCRbeta library was prepared. TCRdb re-called the PCR reads through MiXCR, storing one row per CDR3 protein. The sample has about a million distinct CDR3 sequences, about 31% seen once. The sample was PBMCs, mostly from graft donor cells, taken 360 days after TCRalphabeta/CD19-depleted stem cell transplant. Receptors originate from a boy in the first two years of life who had a stem cell transplant for SCID, so the T cells may come from the graft donor.

Only a few counts were recorded for this clonotype. The V call is TRBV15, the J call TRBJ2-7; the D is unclear. The V and J ends lost 5 bases and 1 base respectively, with 12 bases between them. The CDR3 is 14 amino acids. The germline V gene has CDR1 LNHNV and CDR2 YYDKDF (reference sequence). CDR3 in DNA: TGTGCCACCAGCCACCCCGAGCTGTCCTACGAGCAGTACTTC. Amino acid sequence: CATSHPELSYEQYF.

The gene calls are TRBV12-3 or TRBV12-4 and TRBJ1-5, with a possible D match to TRBD1 (5 bases). The V and J ends lost 6 bases and 0 bases respectively, with 12 bases between them. This CDR3 is built from 15 residues. The CDR3 DNA sequence: TGTGCCAGCAGCACCGACAGATATAGCAATCAGCCCCAGCATTTT. Protein sequence: CASSTDRYSNQPQHF.

This clonotype has more than one count but fewer than ten. The chain employs TRBV20-1 and TRBJ2-7, with TRBD1 identical over 9 bases. The CDR3 has 15 amino acids. CDR1 is DFQATT and CDR2 is SNEGSKA in the germline V gene (reference sequence). The V segment lost 3 bases and the J segment 1 base; nucleotides outside the gene matches: 7. CDR3 in DNA: TGCAGTGCTAGTCTCTCCGGGACAGGGTCCTACGAGCAGTACTTC. As protein: CSASLSGTGSYEQYF.

The rearrangement uses TRBV5-1 and TRBJ2-7; 12 bases fit TRBD1. CDR1 and CDR2 from the germline V gene are SGHRS and YFSETQ. This CDR3 region has 17 residues. The V and J ends lost 0 bases and 7 bases, in that order; junction bases with no gene match: 11. The CDR3 spells CASSLVARDRGLEEQYF. For the CDR3, the DNA is TGCGCCAGCAGCTTGGTAGCTCGGGACAGGGGGCTGGAGGAGCAGTACTTC.

The J gene is TRBJ2-6, the V gene TRBV11-2, with TRBD2 identical over 9 bases. V trimming: 5 bases; J trimming: 1 base; junction bases outside the gene matches: 15. CDR3 size: 20 residues. Looked up from germline, CDR1 is SGHAT and CDR2 is FQNNGV. The CDR3 here is CASSTRGGLANKSGANVLTF. As DNA, the CDR3 is TGTGCCAGCAGCACCCGGGGGGGACTAGCTAACAAGTCTGGGGCCAACGTCCTGACTTTC.

The chain employs TRBV29-1 and TRBJ2-1; 12 bases align to TRBD2. This CDR3 has 16 residues. Germline-derived CDR1 and CDR2 are SQVTM and ANQGSEA. With 5 bases clipped from V and 2 bases from J, the junction kept 7 bases outside the gene matches. In DNA form, the CDR3 reads TGCAGCGTTTGTACTAGCGGGGGGATTCCCTACAATGAGCAGTTCTTC. Encoded protein: CSVCTSGGIPYNEQFF.

The chain has TRBV5-1 and TRBJ1-5; D not certain. V lost 4 bases, J lost 0 bases, and 14 bases lay in between. The CDR3 extends over 16 amino acids. Germline CDR1 SGHRS, CDR2 YFSETQ. CDR3 amino acids: CASSRSREGSNQPQHF. CDR3 nucleotides: TGCGCCAGCAGCCGGAGCCGGGAAGGTAGCAATCAGCCCCAGCATTTT.

Many counts were recorded for this clonotype. This chain connects TRBV11-2 to TRBJ2-1; D gene uncertain. There are 14 residues in the CDR3. The germline V gene has CDR1 SGHAT and CDR2 FQNNGV. V was pared by 0 bases and J by 3 bases, with 6 bases between. As DNA, the CDR3 is TGTGCCAGCAGCTTAGATTCTAGCTACAATGAGCAGTTCTTC. Translation gives CASSLDSSYNEQFF.

This clonotype was seen only a few times. The chain has TRBV29-1 and TRBJ1-2; D gene uncertain. The CDR3 is 13 amino acids. With 1 base removed from V and 4 bases from J, the gap between germline ends came to 10 bases. Germline-derived CDR1 and CDR2 are SQVTM and ANQGSEA. CDR3 amino acids: CSVEASSGYGYTF. DNA of the CDR3: TGCAGCGTTGAAGCGTCATCCGGCTATGGCTACACCTTC. The full variable domain, completed using reference TRBV29-1 and TRBJ1-2, is SAVISQKPSRDICQRGTSLTIQCQVDSQVTMMFWYRQQPGQSLTLIATANQGSEATYESGFVIDKFPISRPNLTFSTLTVSNMSPEDSSIYLCSVEASSGYGYTFGSGTRLTVV.

This clonotype was detected only a few times. The rearrangement joins TRBV20-1 to TRBJ2-7; the match to TRBD1 covers 10 bases. Germline V CDR1 and CDR2: DFQATT, SNEGSKA (reference sequence). The CDR3 has 14 amino acids. Trimming took 6 bases from V and 6 from J; bases not matched to a gene: 11. The CDR3 nucleotides are TGCAGTGCGCTCCGGGACAGGGGAATAGGCGAGCAGTACTTC. Translating it yields CSALRDRGIGEQYF.

The sample holds a few counts of this clonotype. The rearrangement links TRBV7-3 to TRBJ2-1; 7 bases fit TRBD2. The CDR3 contains 15 residues. In germline, CDR1 is SGHTA, CDR2 FQGTGA. Germline trimming cut 2 bases from V and 8 bases from J; bases unmatched to any gene: 9. In nucleotides, the CDR3 is TGTGCCAGCAGCTTAGGGGCTAGCCGGGGGGATGAGCAGTTCTTC. This translates into CASSLGASRGDEQFF.

The V call is TRBV2, the J call TRBJ2-3; 8 bases fit TRBD1. Losses at the gene ends were 7 bases for V and 0 bases for J; bases not matched to a gene: 6. Per the germline V gene, CDR1 is SNHLY and CDR2 is FYNNEI. This CDR3 is built from 15 residues. The CDR3 sequence: CASNIGQGSTDTQYF. The DNA for the CDR3 is TGTGCCAGCAATATCGGACAGGGCAGCACAGATACGCAGTATTTT.

This clonotype was observed a few times. The chain couples TRBV12-3 or TRBV12-4 to TRBJ1-1; no clear D. The CDR3 has 13 residues. V was trimmed by 1 base and J by 8 bases, leaving 11 bases between them. CDR3 in amino acids: CASSLGGLGEAFF. CDR3 DNA sequence: TGTGCCAGCAGTTTAGGCGGTTTAGGGGAAGCTTTCTTT.

V is TRBV30 and J is TRBJ2-7, with 8 positions matching TRBD1. The germline V gene encodes CDR1 GTSNPN and CDR2 SVGIG (reference sequence). V lost 3 bases, J lost 0 bases, and 7 bases stayed unmatched. The CDR3 loop spans 15 amino acids. For the CDR3, the DNA is TGTGCCTGGAGAATGACAGGGGCTTACTCCTACGAGCAGTACTTC. Encoded protein: CAWRMTGAYSYEQYF.

The chain employs TRBV10-2 and TRBJ2-7, with no clear D. Germline V gene data show CDR1 as WSHSY and CDR2 as SAAADI. CDR3 length: 14 amino acids. V lost 6 bases and J lost 1, with 13 bases in between. This CDR3 reads CASRGYKVSYEQYF. The CDR3, as DNA: TGCGCCAGCAGGGGATACAAGGTATCCTACGAGCAGTACTTC.

The chain joins TRBV11-2 to TRBJ2-4, with 11 bases aligning to TRBD2. This CDR3 comprises 20 residues. The V gene end was trimmed by 1 base and the J gene end by 0 bases; junction bases not matched to a gene: 11. Germline CDR1 and CDR2: SGHAT and FQNNGV. The CDR3 sequence is CASSLGFSGLADIAKNIQYF. The CDR3 coding sequence is TGTGCCAGCAGCTTAGGTTTTTCGGGACTAGCGGATATAGCCAAAAACATTCAGTACTTC. The complete variable domain, with remaining parts taken from reference TRBV11-2 and TRBJ2-4, reads EAGVAQSPRYKIIEKRQSVAFWCNPISGHATLYWYQQILGQGPKLLIQFQNNGVVDDSQLPKDRFSAERLKGVDSTLKIQPAKLEDSAVYLCASSLGFSGLADIAKNIQYFGAGTRLSVL.

This clonotype has just a few counts. This chain's CDR3 is CAIGSPLAGNEQFF. The CDR3 nucleotides are TGTGCCATCGGGTCACCTCTCGCGGGGAATGAGCAGTTCTTC. This chain uses TRBV10-3 with TRBJ2-1, with a weak D call TRBD2 (6 bases). The CDR3 extends over 14 amino acids. Germline assignment: CDR1 ENHRY and CDR2 SYGVKD. V lost 8 bases and J 7 bases, leaving 18 bases between the germline ends.

There are a few counts of this clonotype. This rearrangement joins TRBV10-3 to TRBJ2-1; D is possibly TRBD1 or TRBD2 (5 bases each). CDR3 length: 15 residues. Germline V gene sequence: CDR1 ENHRY, CDR2 SYGVKD. V was trimmed by 2 bases and J by 6 bases, leaving 14 bases between them. This CDR3 reads CAISENRDGINEQFF. In nucleotides, the CDR3 is TGTGCCATCAGTGAGAACCGGGACGGGATCAATGAGCAGTTCTTC.

J is TRBJ2-7 and V is TRBV18; tentatively, D is TRBD1 (8 bases). With 8 bases removed from V and 1 base from J, the gap between germline ends came to 15 bases. Per the germline V gene, CDR1 is KGHSH and CDR2 is LQKENI. The CDR3 runs 14 residues. This CDR3 is CASAQGGISYEQYF. In DNA, the CDR3 is TGTGCCAGCGCACAGGGGGGGATATCCTACGAGCAGTACTTC.

The chain uses TRBV5-1 and TRBJ2-5, with D possibly being TRBD2 (6 bases). Germline CDR1 SGHRS, CDR2 YFSETQ. This CDR3 has 14 residues. The germline V and J ends were trimmed by 4 bases and 6 bases, with 16 bases remaining between them. The CDR3 coding sequence is TGCGCCAGCAGCGCCGGGGGTGTCAAGCAGACCCAGTACTTC. Encoded protein: CASSAGGVKQTQYF.